This record concerns one T cell receptor beta chain sequence. This clone showed up just a few times. It has no known antigen specificity. No clone much larger than this one lies a single base away; base qualities are absent. Each clonotype received, on average, about 9.7x coverage in deep resolution sequencing performed on a MiSeq, where the target depth lay between 1 in 1 million and 1 in 200,000 T cells. The immunoSEQ hsTCRB Kit was used to generate TCR beta libraries. In the authors' own workflow: ImmunoSEQ Data Assistant and ImmunoSEQ Analyzer were used for data analysis, and V, D and J genes were assigned according to IMGT definitions. Clonality, which ranges from 0 to 1, was calculated as one minus the normalized Shannon entropy of productive rearrangement frequencies. Only overrepresented clonotypes making up at least 0.05% of each patient's repertoire were included in the public clonotype analysis. About a dozen age-matched healthy donor repertoires from immuneACCESS served as clonality controls. TCRdb's version of the immuneACCESS table is confined to in-frame rearrangements and falls short of the full clone set. An unresolved V gene accounts for under half of the shortfall where checked; the remainder is of unknown origin. Clone size and the V and J calls come from that table; the DNA yielded D and trimming. The sample includes around 310,000 clones, with roughly 80% observed a single time. In total, the top ten clones hold approximately 7% of the sample.

The data were obtained in a study of cytotoxic CD8 clonotypes in ibrutinib-treated CLL (dated by TCRdb to the early 2020s). For the wider study: In this cohort, some 14 patients were treatment-naive and ten to twelve were relapsed/refractory, while around 18 had unmutated IGHV. Partial responses were observed in about 25 patients and complete responses in 2; after a median follow-up of around 68 months, remission was maintained in 14 patients and progression was observed in 12. Response samples were taken after a median of 12 months on treatment, ranging from roughly 6 to 36 months. An average of around 260,000 productive templates and 80,000 to 95,000 productive rearrangements was obtained per sample. Of the approximately 87 people in the trial, about two dozen had longitudinal samples available. Cryopreserved peripheral blood mononuclear cells were collected at three points: before therapy, at response, and at either sustained remission or disease progression. Points the paper makes about the study in general: Baseline clonality was found to be higher than that of age-matched healthy donors and was strongly correlated with circulating CD8+ T-cell counts. Public clonotypes were rare and either shrank or stayed stable during treatment, and the rise in clonality at ibrutinib response reflected expansion of private clonotypes. Sustained-remission and progressing patients did not have matched sampling times, and lymph node repertoires were not examined. At ibrutinib response clonality went up, during sustained remission it held steady, and at progression it dropped back toward baseline.

For TCR beta library preparation, roughly 2 micrograms of genomic DNA were extracted from the cryopreserved PBMCs. Longitudinal blood samples from CLL patients on ibrutinib monotherapy underwent high-throughput TCR beta sequencing. The patients were enrolled in a single-center, open-label phase 2 trial of ibrutinib monotherapy. Looking up the germline V gene yields CDR1 LGHNA and CDR2 YNFKEQ. Including the terminal cysteine and phenylalanine, the CDR3 comprises 14 residues. This entry keeps only the CDR3 DNA: 42 bases, framed from base 1. V gives up 8 bases and J gives up 2 bases, and the segment between their germline ends measures 16 bases.

The TCR comes from a human donor with chronic lymphocytic leukemia. The chain links TRBV4-2 with TRBJ2-7; the D gene could be either TRBD1 or TRBD2, each agreeing at 5 bases. The specimen was PBMCs, collected before ibrutinib treatment. The nucleotide sequence is TGTGCCAGCGCAAAGGGACGTTCGACCTACGAGCAGTACTTC. This translates into CASAKGRSTYEQYF.